A selection of T cell receptor beta chains follows, all from one sample in a study of T cell repertoires in cytomegalovirus infection. TCRdb re-called the reads through MiXCR, storing one row per CDR3 protein. This sample has about 150,000 distinct CDR3 sequences, with 20% to 25% found just once. Sequences were obtained from PBMCs. The source of these receptors is a human donor in good health (CMV status not recorded). Some clones in this sample may be carry-over from other donors' samples. The CDR3 runs from the conserved cysteine through the conserved F or W. The D gene is left open where the match is weak. Not every row has a clone size; where given, it reads once, few, many or a size class.

>many|TRBJ2-5|NA|TRBV7-2|17
CASSLGASRTVQETQYF
TGTGCCAGCAGCTTAGGGGCAAGTCGGACGGTTCAAGAGACCCAGTACTTC
>NA|TRBJ2-7|NA|TRBV4-3|15
CASSQETRAEYEQYF
TGCGCCAGCAGCCAAGAAACTAGAGCCGAATACGAGCAGTACTTC
>few|TRBJ2-7|TRBD2|TRBV10-3|15
CAISAGTSGTYEQYF
TGTGCCATCAGTGCCGGGACTAGCGGGACCTACGAGCAGTACTTC
>NA|TRBJ1-5|NA|TRBV12-3/TRBV12-4|14
CASSYDSSNQPQHF
TGTGCCAGCAGTTACGACAGTAGCAATCAGCCCCAGCATTTT
>many|TRBJ1-1|NA|TRBV28|14
CASSTIAGNTEAFF
TGTGCCAGCAGTACCATCGCAGGGAACACTGAAGCTTTCTTT
>NA|TRBJ2-1|NA|TRBV4-1|16
CASSPQPQGSYNEQFF
TGCGCCAGCAGCCCCCAACCACAGGGTTCCTACAATGAGCAGTTCTTC
>few|TRBJ2-2|TRBD2|TRBV6-1|20
CASSPRPNLTSGIHTGELFF
TGTGCCAGCAGTCCCCGACCCAACTTGACTAGCGGGATTCACACCGGGGAGCTGTTTTTT
>few|TRBJ1-3|NA|TRBV25-1|14
CASSETGSGNTIYF
TGTGCCAGCAGTGAAACAGGGTCTGGAAACACCATATATTTT
>NA|TRBJ2-5|NA|TRBV7-9|14
CASVSASYQETQYF
TGTGCCAGTGTGAGCGCATCGTACCAAGAGACCCAGTACTTC
>NA|TRBJ2-3|TRBD2|TRBV6-5|18
CASRERTSTYPGTDTQYF
TGTGCCAGCAGAGAGCGGACTAGCACTTACCCCGGCACAGATACGCAGTATTTT
>once|TRBJ1-4|TRBD1|TRBV27|16
CASRKGDRATNEKLFF
TGTGCCAGCAGAAAGGGGGACAGGGCAACTAATGAAAAACTGTTTTTT
>few|TRBJ2-3|NA|TRBV28|17
CASSPTPTGLWTYTQYF
TGTGCCAGCAGTCCCACCCCGACCGGGCTTTGGACCTATACGCAGTATTTT
>few|TRBJ2-7|NA|TRBV4-1|15
CASSQGQAYPYEQYF
TGCGCCAGCAGCCAAGGACAGGCATACCCCTACGAGCAGTACTTC
>NA|TRBJ1-2|NA|TRBV28|13
CASSEDEDYGYTF
TGTGCCAGCAGTGAGGATGAAGACTATGGCTACACCTTC
>few|TRBJ1-5|TRBD1|TRBV6-5|14
CASSKQTGVGPQHF
TGTGCCAGCAGTAAACAGACAGGGGTTGGACCCCAGCATTTT
>NA|TRBJ1-3|NA|TRBV19|15
CASSISRVIGNTIYF
TGTGCCAGTAGTATCAGCAGGGTCATCGGAAACACCATATATTTT
>many|TRBJ2-1|TRBD2|TRBV7-2|13
CASSLGLDPEQFF
TGTGCCAGCAGCCTGGGACTAGATCCAGAGCAGTTCTTC
>many|TRBJ2-7|NA|TRBV7-2|15
CASSLVQGGLDEQYF
TGTGCCAGCAGCTTAGTCCAGGGTGGCCTCGACGAGCAGTACTTC
>few|TRBJ2-1|NA|TRBV6-2/TRBV6-3|18
CASSSRSGTTSRYNEQFF
TGTGCCAGCAGTTCCAGATCCGGGACGACGAGTCGTTACAATGAGCAGTTCTTC
>NA|TRBJ2-7|NA|TRBV12-3/TRBV12-4|13
CASSPDTSYEQYF
TGTGCCAGCAGCCCGGACACCTCCTACGAGCAGTACTTC
>few|TRBJ2-6|TRBD1|TRBV6-5|17
CASSEGTGDSGANVLTF
TGTGCCAGCAGTGAAGGGACAGGCGACTCTGGGGCCAACGTCCTGACTTTC
>NA|TRBJ2-7|NA|TRBV20-1|14
CSARFLGQPYEQYF
TGCAGTGCTAGATTTTTGGGGCAGCCCTACGAGCAGTACTTC
>many|TRBJ1-5|TRBD1|TRBV7-2|17
CASSLTDRAFYNQPQHF
TGTGCCAGCAGCTTAACGGACAGGGCGTTTTACAATCAGCCCCAGCATTTT
>NA|TRBJ2-1|NA|TRBV20-1|15
CSARGSGEAYREQFF
TGCAGTGCTAGAGGCTCGGGAGAGGCGTATCGTGAGCAGTTCTTC
>few|TRBJ1-6|TRBD1|TRBV28|13
CASSGTASAPLHF
TGTGCCAGCTCGGGGACAGCTTCAGCACCCCTCCACTTT
>many|TRBJ2-1|NA|TRBV7-2|14
CASSPTPLGTVQFF
TGTGCCAGCAGCCCAACCCCTTTGGGGACGGTGCAGTTCTTC
>NA|TRBJ2-3|NA|TRBV11-2|14
CASSLESGGDTQYF
TGTGCCAGCAGCTTAGAAAGTGGAGGGGATACGCAGTATTTT
>NA|TRBJ2-1|NA|TRBV4-1|12
CASSQDHHEQFF
TGCGCCAGCAGCCAAGATCACCATGAGCAGTTCTTC
>NA|TRBJ1-6|NA|TRBV7-2|16
CASSLGGATYNSPLHF
TGTGCCAGCAGCTTAGGAGGGGCGACGTATAATTCACCCCTCCACTTT
>NA|TRBJ2-1|TRBD1|TRBV7-9|12
CASSQTGVEQFF
TGTGCCAGCAGCCAGACAGGGGTCGAGCAGTTCTTC
>many|TRBJ2-3|TRBD2|TRBV7-8|13
CASSLLGGRTQYF
TGTGCCAGCAGCTTATTAGGCGGGAGGACGCAGTATTTT
>NA|TRBJ2-5|TRBD2|TRBV5-1|15
CASSAGLAGGETQYF
TGCGCCAGCAGCGCGGGACTAGCGGGAGGAGAGACCCAGTACTTC
>few|TRBJ2-1|NA|TRBV7-4|12
CASSLIGDEQFF
TGTGCCAGCAGCTTAATTGGCGATGAGCAGTTCTTC
>few|TRBJ1-5|TRBD1|TRBV19|14
CASKPTGSNQPQHF
TGTGCCAGTAAGCCGACAGGGAGCAATCAGCCCCAGCATTTT
>few|TRBJ1-2|TRBD1|TRBV7-2|15
CASSLAQDRGWGYTF
TGTGCCAGCAGCTTAGCCCAGGACAGGGGCTGGGGCTACACCTTC
>NA|TRBJ2-7|TRBD1|TRBV27|15
CASSFRDRVSYEQYF
TGTGCCAGCAGTTTCCGGGACAGGGTCTCCTACGAGCAGTACTTC
>NA|TRBJ1-1|NA|TRBV2|15
CASIKDGTVNTEAFF
TGTGCCAGCATTAAAGATGGGACGGTGAACACTGAAGCTTTCTTT
>many|TRBJ2-7|NA|TRBV2|15
CASHLTTSPSYEQYF
TGTGCCAGCCATCTAACGACGTCGCCTTCCTACGAGCAGTACTTC
>NA|TRBJ1-2|TRBD1|TRBV28|13
CASRRQGNYGYTF
TGTGCCAGCAGGCGACAGGGGAACTATGGCTACACCTTC
>NA|TRBJ2-7|NA|TRBV28|14
CASKTLPDTHEQYF
TGTGCCAGCAAGACCCTCCCGGACACCCACGAGCAGTACTTC
>NA|TRBJ1-3|TRBD1|TRBV4-3|16
CASSQAGQRSGNTIYF
TGCGCCAGCAGCCAAGCGGGACAGAGATCTGGAAACACCATATATTTT
>NA|TRBJ1-6|NA|TRBV11-2|15
CASSTHGGADSPLHF
TGTGCCAGCAGCACACACGGGGGGGCCGATTCACCCCTCCACTTT
>NA|TRBJ1-2|TRBD1|TRBV6-5|15
CASSYSTGGNYGYTF
TGTGCCAGCAGTTACTCGACAGGGGGTAACTATGGCTACACCTTC
>many|TRBJ2-5|TRBD2|TRBV7-2|16
CASSLGLAGGRETQYF
TGTGCCAGCAGCCTGGGACTAGCGGGGGGGCGGGAGACCCAGTACTTC
>few|TRBJ2-5|TRBD1|TRBV2|15
CASSPTDRGGETQYF
TGTGCCAGCAGTCCTACGGACAGGGGGGGGGAGACCCAGTACTTC
>few|TRBJ2-1|NA|TRBV12-3/TRBV12-4|13
CASSPGRLNEQFF
TGTGCCAGCAGTCCGGGACGCCTAAATGAGCAGTTCTTC
>few|TRBJ2-5|NA|TRBV29-1|11
CSVGVGETQYF
TGCAGCGTTGGGGTAGGAGAGACCCAGTACTTC
>many|TRBJ2-6|NA|TRBV6-2/TRBV6-3|19
CASSYNRRRGNSGANVLTF
TGTGCCAGCAGTTACAACCGACGCAGGGGAAACTCTGGGGCCAACGTCCTGACTTTC
>few|TRBJ2-1|NA|TRBV12-3/TRBV12-4|14
CASSLGGPVNEQFF
TGTGCCAGCAGTTTAGGGGGGCCAGTGAATGAGCAGTTCTTC
>many|TRBJ1-3|NA|TRBV12-3/TRBV12-4|13
CASSLPGDYTIYF
TGTGCCAGCAGTTTACCGGGGGATTACACCATATATTTT
>NA|TRBJ1-2|TRBD1|TRBV20-1|12
CSAPPGGLGYTF
TGCAGTGCTCCCCCAGGGGGATTGGGCTACACCTTC